This T cell receptor beta chain derives from a study of Ad26.COV2.S vaccination and SARS-CoV-2 variants. Study-wide background: Enrolled in COV1001, the donor was in the Ad26.COV2.S trial arm, which received the vaccine. Into the muscle, Ad26.COV2.S was dosed once or twice, 56 days apart. Study outcomes and limitations: In TCR breadth and depth analyses, total T cell responses may have been underestimated.

Points on this clone: As yet, its antigen is unknown.

Documented treatment: around 19 received Ad26.COV2.S at low or high dose, single or two shots; about 5 received placebo; per-sample allocation not given. Material that was analyzed had been drawn on day 63 after the first vaccine or placebo injection. In Boston, the donor was an adult between 18-55 years of age. Some clones are missing from TCRdb's copy, which holds only in-frame ones; the method was immunoSEQ multiplex PCR. This sample yields about 450,000 clones, of which 89% are seen a single time; 2% to 3% belongs to the top ten. Trimming took 0 bases from V and 3 from J, leaving 17 bases between them. The CDR3 length is 17 residues. Germline V CDR1 and CDR2: MGHRA, YSYEKL.

The rearrangement joins TRBV4-1 to TRBJ1-2; possibly TRBD1 for D (5 bases). The input for sequencing was peripheral blood, taken in a trial of Ad26.COV2.S vaccine versus placebo. The receptor comes from a person between 18 and 65 years old who received the Ad26.COV2.S COVID-19 vaccine or a placebo. In nucleotides, the CDR3 is TGCGCCAGCAGCCAAGATCCTACGGGGGGGGACGACTATGGCTACACCTTC. It codes for CASSQDPTGGDDYGYTF.